This T cell receptor beta chain was captured by sequencing in a study of OX40 agonist ivuxolimab in advanced cancers. Study observations and caveats: Undetermined was the antigen specificity of the expanded peripheral T cells.

The CDR3 has 13 residues. The germline gives CDR1 LGHNA, CDR2 YNFKEQ. V was clipped by 0 bases and J by 4 bases, with 7 bases between them. Autoimmune disease history or systemic immunosuppression was exclusionary. Samples were taken at baseline and on day 1 of cycles 4 and 7. Using immunoSEQ multiplex PCR, the repertoire was profiled, and TCRdb retains in-frame clones only, with some absent. The sample holds around 60,000 clones, approximately 90% seen once. Points on this clone: Its specificity is unknown.

This TCR was sampled from an adult with an advanced solid tumor such as melanoma, head and neck, liver or kidney cancer. The V gene is TRBV4-2, the J gene TRBJ2-7; D is undetermined. Sequencing used CD4+ or CD8+ T cells sorted from blood, obtained in a trial of the OX40 agonist ivuxolimab. The CDR3 loop reads CASSQDHLYEQYF. DNA for the CDR3: TGTGCCAGCAGCCAAGATCATCTTTACGAGCAGTACTTC.